These 15 T cell receptor beta chains came from one sample sequenced in a study of T cell responses to AZD1222 COVID-19 vaccine. TCRdb keeps only in-frame clones here, not all; method: immunoSEQ multiplex PCR. This repertoire shows 150,000 to 200,000 clones, approximately 91% found once; its top ten account for around 1.6%. Sample: peripheral blood, taken 28 days after the second AZD1222 dose. These receptors were obtained from an adult who received the AZD1222 COVID-19 vaccine.

This sequence joins TRBV7-3 and TRBJ2-5, with 8 bases lining up with TRBD1. The CDR3 runs 13 residues. V shed 5 bases and J 4 bases; nucleotides not matched to a gene: 3. Per the germline V gene, CDR1 is SGHTA and CDR2 is FQGTGA. As DNA, the CDR3 is TGTGCCAGCAGCCTTACAGGGGGAGAGACCCAGTACTTC. Encoded protein: CASSLTGGETQYF.

The genes are TRBV6-5 and TRBJ1-5; D is possibly TRBD1 (5 bases). Deletions cut 7 bases from V and 4 bases from J, with 17 bases between. Germline values: CDR1 MNHEY, CDR2 SVGAGI. The CDR3 length is 15 residues. The CDR3 DNA is TGTGCCAGCACCCATCGGGACTCCTTTAATCAGCCCCAGCATTTT. Translated: CASTHRDSFNQPQHF.

The chain is built from TRBV2 and TRBJ1-1; D gene unclear. Germline CDR1 is SNHLY and CDR2 is FYNNEI. The length of the CDR3 is 15 residues. V dropped 0 bases and J dropped 3 bases, with 11 bases sitting between them. CDR3 coding DNA: TGTGCCAGCAGTGAAGCGCTTGGGTACTACACTGAAGCTTTCTTT. Translation: CASSEALGYYTEAFF.

This chain joins TRBV4-1 and TRBJ1-2, with D tentatively TRBD1 (6 bases). This CDR3 comprises 14 residues. Trimming stripped 2 bases from V and 8 bases from J, with 15 bases between. The germline V gene has CDR1 MGHRA and CDR2 YSYEKL. The CDR3 coding sequence is TGCGCCAGCAGCCAACTACAGGGTGCGAGGGGCTACACCTTC. Translated, it gives CASSQLQGARGYTF.

CDR3 sequence (DNA): TGCGCCAGCAGCCATGACAGGGGAGCCGGAAACACCATATATTTT. Amino acid sequence: CASSHDRGAGNTIYF. The chain has TRBV4-1 and TRBJ1-3, with 8 bases matching TRBD1. The CDR3 loop spans 15 amino acids. The junction had 5 bases not matched to a gene; V was cut back by 3 bases and J by 4 bases. Germline V gene data show CDR1 as MGHRA and CDR2 as YSYEKL.

The chain couples TRBV19 to TRBJ1-2; 8 nucleotides line up with TRBD1. Germline-derived CDR1 and CDR2 are LNHDA and SQIVND (reference sequence). V lost 8 bases to trimming and J lost 6 bases; unmatched junction nucleotides: 17. The CDR3 is made up of 16 amino acids. CDR3 in DNA: TGTGCCAGTCTCCCCCCCGGACAGGGAACCTTGGATGGCTACACCTTC. Translating it yields CASLPPGQGTLDGYTF. Variable domain in full (rest from reference TRBV19 and TRBJ1-2): DGGITQSPKYLFRKEGQNVTLSCEQNLNHDAMYWYRQDPGQGLRLIYYSQIVNDFQKGDIAEGYSVSREKKESFPLTVTSAQKNPTAFYLCASLPPGQGTLDGYTFGSGTRLTVV.

The V and J genes are TRBV2 and TRBJ1-4, with 9 bases that match TRBD1. Germline assignment: CDR1 SNHLY and CDR2 FYNNEI. V shed 4 bases, J shed 8 bases, and the junction held 5 bases outside the gene matches. The CDR3 sequence is 14 residues long. The CDR3, as DNA: TGTGCCAGCAGTGCACAGGGGGCGAAGGAAAAACTGTTTTTT. It specifies CASSAQGAKEKLFF. Full variable domain (remainder filled in from reference TRBV2 and TRBJ1-4): EPEVTQTPSHQVTQMGQEVILRCVPISNHLYFYWYRQILGQKVEFLVSFYNNEISEKSEIFDDQFSVERPDGSNFTLKIRSTKLEDSAMYFCASSAQGAKEKLFFGSGTQLSVL.

CDR3 nucleotide sequence: TGTGCCAGCTCACCGTCGACAGCGGACTATGGCTACACCTTC. Translated, it gives CASSPSTADYGYTF. This chain uses TRBV18 with TRBJ1-2; a weak D match, TRBD1 (5 bases). The CDR3 loop spans 14 amino acids. CDR1 and CDR2 from the germline V gene are KGHSH and LQKENI. V was cut by 3 bases and J by 3 bases, with 11 bases left in between. The full variable domain, in which reference TRBV18 and TRBJ1-2 provide the parts outside the CDR3, is NAGVMQNPRHLVRRRGQEARLRCSPMKGHSHVYWYRQLPEEGLKFMVYLQKENIIDESGMPKERFSAEFPKEGPSILRIQQVVRGDSAAYFCASSPSTADYGYTFGSGTRLTVV.

This chain links TRBV5-1 with TRBJ2-7; TRBD1 is a possible D gene (5 bases). CDR1 SGHRS and CDR2 YFSETQ come from the germline V gene. This CDR3 region has 14 residues. Trimming left V 4 bases short and J 5 bases short, with 16 bases between. CDR3 residues: CASSLVQGRHEQYF. DNA for the CDR3: TGCGCCAGCAGCCTTGTTCAGGGAAGGCACGAGCAGTACTTC.

This clone was observed a single time. The chain has TRBV3-1 (or the pseudogene TRBV3-2) and TRBJ2-1; 7 bases agree with TRBD1. The germline CDR1 and CDR2 sequences are LGHDT and YNNKEL (reference sequence). This CDR3 comprises 15 residues. V gave up 4 bases and J gave up 3 bases; unmatched junction bases: 6. The CDR3 loop is CASSRQGIFYNEQFF. The CDR3 bases are TGTGCCAGCAGCCGACAGGGCATATTCTACAATGAGCAGTTCTTC.

This chain uses TRBV9 with TRBJ2-7; D not resolved. The V gene's germline CDR1 is SGDLS and CDR2 YYNGEE. This CDR3 comprises 14 residues. Trimming cost V 1 base and J 6 bases, with 14 bases left between them. The CDR3 bases are TGTGCCAGCAGCGTAAACAGAAGGAGTAGCGAGCAGTACTTC. Its translation is CASSVNRRSSEQYF.

V gene TRBV24-1 combines with J gene TRBJ2-1, with unresolved D. V was cut by 4 bases and J by 7 bases, with 10 bases left in between. CDR1 KGHDR and CDR2 SFDVKD come from the germline V gene. The CDR3 loop spans 13 amino acids. CDR3 residues: CATSDHYKNEQFF. The CDR3 coding sequence is TGTGCCACCAGTGACCACTACAAAAATGAGCAGTTCTTC.

The chain links TRBV2 to TRBJ2-3, with 12 bases lining up with TRBD2. The CDR3 loop spans 15 amino acids. The V gene's germline CDR1 is SNHLY and CDR2 FYNNEI. Trimming cost V 4 bases and J 7 bases; bases outside gene matches: 6. DNA of the CDR3: TGTGCCAGCAGTGGACTAGCGGGAGCGATAAATACGCAGTATTTT. Amino acid sequence: CASSGLAGAINTQYF.

The chain couples TRBV5-6 to TRBJ1-3; D unresolved. This CDR3 has 15 amino acids. V lost 2 bases to trimming and J lost 0 bases, with 9 bases between them. The germline gives CDR1 SGHDT, CDR2 YYEEEE. The CDR3 spells CASSFTGSSGNTIYF. CDR3 nucleotide sequence: TGTGCCAGCAGCTTCACCGGCAGCTCTGGAAACACCATATATTTT.

The CDR3: CASSADTKFPLNTEAFF. CDR3 in DNA: TGCGCCAGCAGTGCAGACACCAAGTTCCCCTTGAACACTGAAGCTTTCTTT. The chain uses TRBV5-1 and TRBJ1-1; no reliable D call. Per the germline V gene, CDR1 is SGHRS and CDR2 is YFSETQ. The V end was cut by 5 bases, the J end by 0 bases, with 20 bases between. The CDR3 loop spans 17 amino acids.